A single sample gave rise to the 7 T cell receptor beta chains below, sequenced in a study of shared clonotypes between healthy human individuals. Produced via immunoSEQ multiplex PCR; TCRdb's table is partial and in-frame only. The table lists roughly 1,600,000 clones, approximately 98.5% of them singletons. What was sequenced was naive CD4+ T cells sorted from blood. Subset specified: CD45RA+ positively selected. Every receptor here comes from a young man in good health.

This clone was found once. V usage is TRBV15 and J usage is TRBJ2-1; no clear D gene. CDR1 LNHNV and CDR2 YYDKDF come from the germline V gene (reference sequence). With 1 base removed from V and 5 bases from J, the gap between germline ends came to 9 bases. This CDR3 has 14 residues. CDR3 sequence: CATSRAWENNEQFF. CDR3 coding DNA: TGTGCCACCAGCAGAGCATGGGAAAACAATGAGCAGTTCTTC.

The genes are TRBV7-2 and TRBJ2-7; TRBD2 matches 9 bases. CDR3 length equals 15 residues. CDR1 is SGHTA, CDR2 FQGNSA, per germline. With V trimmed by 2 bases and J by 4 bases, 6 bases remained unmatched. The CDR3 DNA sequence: TGTGCCAGCAGCTTAATAGCGGGAGATGGGTACGAGCAGTACTTC. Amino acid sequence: CASSLIAGDGYEQYF.

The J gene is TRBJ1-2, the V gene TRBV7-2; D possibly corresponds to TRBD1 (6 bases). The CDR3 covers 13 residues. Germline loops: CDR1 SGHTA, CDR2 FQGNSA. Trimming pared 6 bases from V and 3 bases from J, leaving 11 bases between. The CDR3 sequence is CASSLDSHYGYTF. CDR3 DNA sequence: TGTGCCAGCAGTCTGGACAGTCACTATGGCTACACCTTC.

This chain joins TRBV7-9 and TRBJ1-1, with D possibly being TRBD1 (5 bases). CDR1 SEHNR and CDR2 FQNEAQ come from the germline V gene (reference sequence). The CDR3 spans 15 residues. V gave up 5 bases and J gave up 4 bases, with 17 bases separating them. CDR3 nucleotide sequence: TGTGCCAGCAGCCCTCCGCCGACAGCCGTCACTGAAGCTTTCTTT. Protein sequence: CASSPPPTAVTEAFF.

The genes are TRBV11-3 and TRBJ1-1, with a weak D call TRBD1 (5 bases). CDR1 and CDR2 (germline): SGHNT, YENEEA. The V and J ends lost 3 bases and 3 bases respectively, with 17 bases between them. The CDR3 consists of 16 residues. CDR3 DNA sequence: TGTGCCAGCAGCTTCGGAGTTGGCAGGGTGGACACTGAAGCTTTCTTT. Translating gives CASSFGVGRVDTEAFF.

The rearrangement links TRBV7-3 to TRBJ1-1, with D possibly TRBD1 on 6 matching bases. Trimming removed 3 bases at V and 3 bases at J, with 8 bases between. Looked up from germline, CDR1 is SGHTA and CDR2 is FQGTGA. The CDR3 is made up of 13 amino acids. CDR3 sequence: CASSLGGHTEAFF. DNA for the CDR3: TGTGCCAGCAGCTTGGGGGGGCACACTGAAGCTTTCTTT.

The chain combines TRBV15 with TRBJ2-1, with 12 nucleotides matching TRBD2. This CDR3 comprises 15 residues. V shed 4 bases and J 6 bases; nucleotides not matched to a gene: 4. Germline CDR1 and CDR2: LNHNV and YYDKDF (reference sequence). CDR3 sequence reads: CATSTRLAGANEQFF. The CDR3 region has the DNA TGTGCCACCAGCACCCGACTAGCGGGAGCCAATGAGCAGTTCTTC.